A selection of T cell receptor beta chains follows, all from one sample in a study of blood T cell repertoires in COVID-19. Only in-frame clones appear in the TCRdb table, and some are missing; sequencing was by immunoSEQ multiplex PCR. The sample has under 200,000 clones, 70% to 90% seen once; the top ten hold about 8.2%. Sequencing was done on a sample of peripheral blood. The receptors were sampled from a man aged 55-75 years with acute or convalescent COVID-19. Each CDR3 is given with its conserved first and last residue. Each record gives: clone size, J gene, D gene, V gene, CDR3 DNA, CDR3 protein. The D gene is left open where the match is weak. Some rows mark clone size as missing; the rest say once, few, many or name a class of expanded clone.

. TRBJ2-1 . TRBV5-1 TGCGCCAGCAGCGTATCCCCAGCGGGTGGCAATGAGCAGTTCTTC CASSVSPAGGNEQFF
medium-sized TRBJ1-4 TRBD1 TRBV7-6 TGTGCCAGCAGCTCAGGACAGGGAGTGGTAGGGGAAAAACTGTTTTTT CASSSGQGVVGEKLFF
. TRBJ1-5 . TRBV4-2 TGTGCCAGCAGCCAAGATCCGGGACAGCCCCAGCATTTT CASSQDPGQPQHF
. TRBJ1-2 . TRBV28 TGTGCCAGCAACACATGGACACAGAGCTATGGCTACACCTTC CASNTWTQSYGYTF
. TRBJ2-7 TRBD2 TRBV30 TGTGCCTGGAGCGGTGAGCGGGAGGGACCCTACGAGCAGTACTTC CAWSGEREGPYEQYF
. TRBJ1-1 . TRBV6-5 TGTGCCAGCAGCATACTAGCCTACACTGAAGCTTTCTTT CASSILAYTEAFF
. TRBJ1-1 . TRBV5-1 TGCGCCAGCAGCTTCCAGGGGCTGAACACTGAAGCTTTCTTT CASSFQGLNTEAFF
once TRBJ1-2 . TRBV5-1 TGCGCCAGCAGCTTGGACCGCAGGGGCTACACCTTC CASSLDRRGYTF
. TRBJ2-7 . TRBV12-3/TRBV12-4 TGTGCCAGCAGTTTAGGGGCTTCCTACGAGCAGTACTTC CASSLGASYEQYF
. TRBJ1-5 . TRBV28 TGTGCCAGCAGTCCCCAGTACTATAGCAATCAGCCCCAGCATTTT CASSPQYYSNQPQHF
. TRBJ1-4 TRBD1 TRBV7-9 TGTGCCAGCAGCTTATCGACAGGGGGAGATGAAAAACTGTTTTTT CASSLSTGGDEKLFF
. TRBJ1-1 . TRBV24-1 TGTGCCACCAGTAAGGGGACAACCATGAACACTGAAGCTTTCTTT CATSKGTTMNTEAFF
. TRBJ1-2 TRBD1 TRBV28 TGTGCCAGCAGTTGGGGACAGGTTAACTATGGCTACACCTTC CASSWGQVNYGYTF
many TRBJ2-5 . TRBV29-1 TGCAGCGTGAAGGCTTACGGGTACCAAGAGACCCAGTACTTC CSVKAYGYQETQYF
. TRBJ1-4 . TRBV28 TGTGCCAGCAGTTATGGGAACAGGGCCGCAACTAATGAAAAACTGTTTTTT CASSYGNRAATNEKLFF
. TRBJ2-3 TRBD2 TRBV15 TGTGCCACCAGTCATGGCGGGAGGTCTACAGATACGCAGTATTTT CATSHGGRSTDTQYF
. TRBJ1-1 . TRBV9 TGTGCCAGCAGCGCCGCCGGGGGATCCACTGAAGCTTTCTTT CASSAAGGSTEAFF
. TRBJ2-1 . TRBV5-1 TGCGCCAGCAGCTTGGATCCTAGCAATGAGCAGTTCTTC CASSLDPSNEQFF
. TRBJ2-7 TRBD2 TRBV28 TGTGCCAGCAGTGCGGGACTAGCTGGGGAGCAGTACTTC CASSAGLAGEQYF
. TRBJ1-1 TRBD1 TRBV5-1 TGCGCCAGCAGCTTCGGACAGGGTGGGATCGCTTTCTTT CASSFGQGGIAFF
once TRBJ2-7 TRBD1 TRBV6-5 TGTGCCAGCAGGCCACAGGGGGCCGGAGGCGAGCAGTACTTC CASRPQGAGGEQYF
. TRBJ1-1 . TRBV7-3 TGTGCCAGCAGCTCCAGGGCGGACGGACAGCAAACTGAAGCTTTCTTT CASSSRADGQQTEAFF
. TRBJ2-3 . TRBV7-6 TGTGCCAGCACCCTCTTGGCGAGGGGGGGAGATACGCAGTATTTT CASTLLARGGDTQYF
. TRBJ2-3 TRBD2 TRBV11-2 TGTGCCAGCAGCCGTGTCGGGGCGGGAGTAGATACGCAGTATTTT CASSRVGAGVDTQYF
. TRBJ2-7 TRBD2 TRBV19 TGTGCCAGTAGTATCGGGCTAGCGGGAGTGGCCCGCGCCTACGAGCAGTACTTC CASSIGLAGVARAYEQYF
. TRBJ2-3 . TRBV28 TGTGCCAGCAGTCGGCTAGCGATAGATACGCAGTATTTT CASSRLAIDTQYF
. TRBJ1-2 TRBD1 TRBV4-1 TGCGCCAGCAGCTCCCGGGGACAGGGGAACTATGGCTACACCTTC CASSSRGQGNYGYTF
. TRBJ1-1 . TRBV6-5 TGTGCCAGCAGTTCCCGAGGGGGAGGGATTACTGAAGCTTTCTTT CASSSRGGGITEAFF
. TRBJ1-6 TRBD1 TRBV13 TGTGCCAGCAGCTCAAGACAGGGGAGCTCCTATAATTCACCCCTCCACTTT CASSSRQGSSYNSPLHF
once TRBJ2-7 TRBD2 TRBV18 TGTGCCAGCTCACCGTCATTCAACTCGGGAGGCGACGAGCAGTACTTC CASSPSFNSGGDEQYF
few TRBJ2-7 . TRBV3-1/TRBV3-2 TGTGCCAGCAGCCGCTACTACGAGCAGTACTTC CASSRYYEQYF
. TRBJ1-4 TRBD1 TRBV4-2 TGTGCCAGCAGTCGGACAGGGTCTAATGAAAAACTGTTTTTT CASSRTGSNEKLFF
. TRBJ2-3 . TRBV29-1 TGCAGCGGGACCCAAGGGGGGGCGAGAGATACGCAGTATTTT CSGTQGGARDTQYF
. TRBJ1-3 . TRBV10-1 TGCGCCAGCAGTGAGACGAGCTCTGGAAACACCATATATTTT CASSETSSGNTIYF
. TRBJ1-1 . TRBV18 TGTGCCAGCTCACCACAGGGGCCGGGGAACACTGAAGCTTTCTTT CASSPQGPGNTEAFF
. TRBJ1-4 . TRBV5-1 TGCGCCAGCAGCTTCCTCCAGGGCTCCGGGGAAAAACTGTTTTTT CASSFLQGSGEKLFF
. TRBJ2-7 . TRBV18 TGTGCCAGCTCATCCATGGGGATACCGGGGTACGAGCAGTACTTC CASSSMGIPGYEQYF
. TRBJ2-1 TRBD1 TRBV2 TGTGCCAGCAGTAAGTCCGGGACAGGGGGTCACAATGAGCAGTTCTTC CASSKSGTGGHNEQFF
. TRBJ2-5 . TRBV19 TGTGCCAGTAGTGCGGGCTCTCAAGAGACCCAGTACTTC CASSAGSQETQYF
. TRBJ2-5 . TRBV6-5 TGTGCCAGCAGTTCGAACGGACAGCTCCGAGAGACCCAGTACTTC CASSSNGQLRETQYF
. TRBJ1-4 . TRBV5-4 TGTGCCAGCAGCTTGGCCGCGGGGTCAACTAATGAAAAACTGTTTTTT CASSLAAGSTNEKLFF
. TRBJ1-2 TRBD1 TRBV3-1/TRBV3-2 TGTGCCAGCAGCCAAGCGGACAGGGAGGTTGATGGCTACACCTTC CASSQADREVDGYTF
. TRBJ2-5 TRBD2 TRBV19 TGTGCCAGTAGGTTCGGCGGGAGTGGAGAGACCCAGTACTTC CASRFGGSGETQYF
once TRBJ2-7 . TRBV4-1 TGCGCCAGCAGCCAAGACCCATTATCAGGGTACGAGCAGTACTTC CASSQDPLSGYEQYF
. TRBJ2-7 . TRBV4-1 TGCGCCAGCAGCCAAGATTGGGCCAGGGAGGAGTACGAGCAGTACTTC CASSQDWAREEYEQYF
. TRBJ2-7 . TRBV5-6 TGTGCCAGCAGCTTGACGGTCCTCTCCTACGAGCAGTACTTC CASSLTVLSYEQYF
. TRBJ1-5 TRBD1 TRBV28 TGTGCCAGCAGGGCGTGGGGACAGGGGATCACTCAGCCCCAGCATTTT CASRAWGQGITQPQHF
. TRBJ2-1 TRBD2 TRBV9 TGTGCCAGCAGCCCCGGGGGGGGTAGCTCCTACAATGAGCAGTTCTTC CASSPGGGSSYNEQFF
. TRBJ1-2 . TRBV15 TGTGCCACCAGCAGCCGTCGGGGGGCTGCGGCTGGCTACACCTTC CATSSRRGAAAGYTF
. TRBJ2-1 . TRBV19 TGTGCCAGTACGCTAGCGAACCCTTGGGATGAGCAGTTCTTC CASTLANPWDEQFF
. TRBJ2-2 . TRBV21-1 TGTGCCAGCAGCAAAGGGCAGGGTGGGTTGACCGGGGAGCTGTTTTTT CASSKGQGGLTGELFF
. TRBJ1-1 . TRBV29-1 TGCAGCGTTGGCGGGATTCTGAACACTGAAGCTTTCTTT CSVGGILNTEAFF
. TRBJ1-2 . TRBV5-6 TGTGCCAGCTCGATCAGGGGATTCGGCTACACCTTC CASSIRGFGYTF
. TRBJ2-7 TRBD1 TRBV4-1 TGCGCCAGCAGCCGGGACAGGGGGGGCGAGCAGTACTTC CASSRDRGGEQYF
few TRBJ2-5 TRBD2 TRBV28 TGTGCCGGGTCAGCGGGAGCTAGGGAGACCCAGTACTTC CAGSAGARETQYF
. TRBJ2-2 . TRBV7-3 TGTGCCAGCAGCCCCAGCGGGTCCCTAGGGGGGGAGCTGTTTTTT CASSPSGSLGGELFF
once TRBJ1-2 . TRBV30 TGTGCCTGGACCCACGGCGGCTATGGCTACACCTTC CAWTHGGYGYTF